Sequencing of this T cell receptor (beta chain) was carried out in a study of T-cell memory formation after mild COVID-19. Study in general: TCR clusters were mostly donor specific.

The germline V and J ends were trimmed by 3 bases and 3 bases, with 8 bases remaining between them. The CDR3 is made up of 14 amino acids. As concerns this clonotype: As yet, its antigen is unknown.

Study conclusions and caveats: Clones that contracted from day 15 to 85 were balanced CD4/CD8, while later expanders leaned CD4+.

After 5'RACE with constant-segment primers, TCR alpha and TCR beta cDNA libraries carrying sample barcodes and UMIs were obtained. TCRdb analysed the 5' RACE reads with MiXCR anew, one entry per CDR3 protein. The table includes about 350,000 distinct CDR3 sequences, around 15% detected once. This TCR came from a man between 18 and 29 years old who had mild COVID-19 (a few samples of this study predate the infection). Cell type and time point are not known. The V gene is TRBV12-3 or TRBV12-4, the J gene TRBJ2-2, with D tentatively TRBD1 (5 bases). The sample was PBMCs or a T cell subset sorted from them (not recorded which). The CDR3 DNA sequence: TGTGCCAGCAGTTTCAGGGCGCACACCGGGGAGCTGTTTTTT. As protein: CASSFRAHTGELFF.